What follows describes a single TCR beta chain. In the authors' workflow: The assay estimated nucleated cells by amplifying reference gene primers. TCRdb's table, derived via immunoSEQ multiplex PCR, lists solely in-frame clones and lacks some. The D gene and trimming were derived from the DNA, and the V and J assignments and clone size from that table. The sample records roughly 250,000 clones, 70% to 80% being singletons. This entry belongs to a study of blood T cell repertoires in COVID-19. Whole-study context: PBMCs, B-cell-depleted T cells, or T cells provided the cDNA or gDNA that made up the material.

The length of the CDR3 is 14 residues. Germline V gene lookup returns CDR1 MDHEN and CDR2 SYDVKM. J gave up 14 bases and V 5 bases, and 13 bases lay outside the gene matches. The TCR sequence derives from a woman over 75 with acute or convalescent COVID-19. Input material: peripheral blood. This chain links TRBV28 with TRBJ1-4; 8 bases are a match to TRBD1. CDR3 amino acids: CASSDRTGRRSLFF. CDR3 nucleotide sequence: TGTGCCAGCAGTGATCGGACAGGGAGGAGGTCTCTGTTTTTT.